The next 5 T cell receptor beta chains were all read from a single sample in a study of T cell responses to AZD1222 COVID-19 vaccine. The protocol was immunoSEQ multiplex PCR, while the TCRdb copy is restricted to in-frame clones and leaves out a portion. This table holds roughly 120,000 clones, approximately 90% found once. Source: peripheral blood, taken on day 0 of AZD1222 vaccination. These receptors originate from an adult in good health.

This clone has only a few counts. As DNA, the CDR3 is TGTGCCAGTAGGGGACTCCACAATGAGCAGTTCTTC. It is translated as CASRGLHNEQFF. V usage is TRBV19 and J usage is TRBJ2-1; D possibly corresponds to TRBD2 (6 bases). CDR3 size: 12 residues. The V gene's germline CDR1 is LNHDA and CDR2 SQIVND (reference sequence). V was cut by 6 bases and J by 5 bases, with 8 bases left in between. Full variable domain (outside the CDR3, taken from reference TRBV19 and TRBJ2-1): DGGITQSPKYLFRKEGQNVTLSCEQNLNHDAMYWYRQDPGQGLRLIYYSQIVNDFQKGDIAEGYSVSREKKESFPLTVTSAQKNPTAFYLCASRGLHNEQFFGPGTRLTVL.

The chain recombines TRBV3-1 (or the pseudogene TRBV3-2) with TRBJ2-3; D is unclear. This CDR3 contains 12 residues. Germline-derived CDR1 and CDR2 are LGHDT and YNNKEL (reference sequence). The V gene lost 3 bases and the J gene lost 6 bases, with 7 bases spanning the gap. CDR3 DNA sequence: TGTGCCAGCAGCCAGAGATACGATACGCAGTATTTT. Translating gives CASSQRYDTQYF.

V is TRBV28 and J is TRBJ1-2; 9 nucleotides line up with TRBD1. Per the germline V gene, CDR1 is MDHEN and CDR2 is SYDVKM. After removal of 6 bases from V and 5 bases from J, the junction contained 7 bases not matched to a gene. This CDR3 has 14 amino acids. The CDR3 loop reads CASRLQDRGYGYTF. CDR3 bases: TGTGCCAGCAGACTCCAGGACAGGGGATATGGCTACACCTTC.

This chain connects TRBV6-2 or TRBV6-3 to TRBJ1-5; D possibly corresponds to TRBD1 (5 bases). The CDR3 sequence is 17 residues long. V gave up 6 bases and J gave up 2 bases, with 20 bases separating them. Germline lookup yields CDR1 MNHEY and CDR2 SVGEGT. The CDR3 DNA is TGTGCCAGCAGCGAAGACAGAGCCCCTGCGGGCAATCAGCCCCAGCATTTT. It encodes CASSEDRAPAGNQPQHF.

Ten or more counts support this clone. Relative to the germline gene, one junction end is altered; a read error may explain this. The J gene is TRBJ1-2, the V gene TRBV24-1; D possibly corresponds to TRBD1 (5 bases). Germline CDR1 KGHDR, CDR2 SFDVKD. The CDR3 is made up of 11 amino acids. The CDR3 protein is CATSEGREYYF. The CDR3 DNA reads as TGTGCCACCAGTGAAGGCAGGGAGTATTACTTC.